The source of this TCR beta chain is a study of CD8+CD57+ T cells in acquired aplastic anemia. J gave up 2 bases and V 8 bases, and 5 bases lay outside the gene matches. Looked up from germline, CDR1 is SQVTM and CDR2 is ANQGSEA. The CDR3 consists of 12 residues. Flow cytometry had shown expanded CD8+CD57+ cells in the patients chosen for sequencing. None of the patients had been given any therapy when their blood was sampled. According to the study, genomic DNA was the template for TCR beta VDJ and CDR3 profiling. TCRdb reanalysed the reads using MiXCR and keeps one entry per CDR3 protein. The sample contains a few hundred thousand distinct CDR3 sequences, 45% to 65% of which appear only once.

The sequence was collected from a human donor with aplastic anemia. Sequencing was performed on sorted CD4+, CD8+, or CD8+CD57+ T cells (not recorded which) from PBMCs. V is TRBV29-1 and J is TRBJ1-1, with TRBD1 matching over 7 bases. The CDR3 DNA reads as TGCAGCTTCAGGACAGGTAACACTGAAGCTTTCTTT. This codes for CSFRTGNTEAFF. The full variable domain, in which reference TRBV29-1 and TRBJ1-1 provide the parts outside the CDR3, is SAVISQKPSRDICQRGTSLTIQCQVDSQVTMMFWYRQQPGQSLTLIATANQGSEATYESGFVIDKFPISRPNLTFSTLTVSNMSPEDSSIYLCSFRTGNTEAFFGQGTRLTVV.